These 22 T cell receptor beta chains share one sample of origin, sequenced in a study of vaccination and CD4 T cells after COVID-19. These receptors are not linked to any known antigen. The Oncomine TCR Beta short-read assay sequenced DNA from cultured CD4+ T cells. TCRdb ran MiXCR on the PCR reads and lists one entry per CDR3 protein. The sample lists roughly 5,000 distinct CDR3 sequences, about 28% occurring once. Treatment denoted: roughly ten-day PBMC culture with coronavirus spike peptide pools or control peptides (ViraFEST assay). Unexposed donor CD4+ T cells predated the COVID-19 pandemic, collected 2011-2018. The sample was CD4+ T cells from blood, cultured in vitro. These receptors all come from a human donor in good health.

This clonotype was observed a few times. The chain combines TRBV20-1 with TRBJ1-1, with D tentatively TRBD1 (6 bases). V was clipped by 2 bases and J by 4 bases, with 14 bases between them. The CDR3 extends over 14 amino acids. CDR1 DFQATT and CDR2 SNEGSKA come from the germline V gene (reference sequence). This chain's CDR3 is CSARPRGGSTEAFF. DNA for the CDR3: TGCAGTGCTAGACCCAGGGGTGGGAGCACTGAAGCTTTCTTT.

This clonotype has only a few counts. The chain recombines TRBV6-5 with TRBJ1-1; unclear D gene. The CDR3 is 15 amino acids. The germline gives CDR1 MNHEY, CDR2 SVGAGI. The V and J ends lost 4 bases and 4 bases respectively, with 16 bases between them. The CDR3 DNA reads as TGTGCCAGCAGTTCGGGAGGAATTCGAGGCACTGAAGCTTTCTTT. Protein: CASSSGGIRGTEAFF.

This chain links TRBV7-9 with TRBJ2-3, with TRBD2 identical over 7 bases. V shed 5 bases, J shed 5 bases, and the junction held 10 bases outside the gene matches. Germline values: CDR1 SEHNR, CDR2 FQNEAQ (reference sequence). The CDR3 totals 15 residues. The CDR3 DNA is TGTGCCAGCAGCCCGGGACTACATTTAAGAGATACGCAGTATTTT. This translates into CASSPGLHLRDTQYF.

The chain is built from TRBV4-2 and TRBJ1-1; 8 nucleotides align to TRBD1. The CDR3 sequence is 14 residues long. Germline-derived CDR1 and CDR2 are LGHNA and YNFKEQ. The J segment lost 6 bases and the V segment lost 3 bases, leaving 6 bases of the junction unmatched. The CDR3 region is CASSQWDRSPEAFF. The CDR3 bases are TGTGCCAGCAGCCAGTGGGACAGGTCGCCTGAAGCTTTCTTT.

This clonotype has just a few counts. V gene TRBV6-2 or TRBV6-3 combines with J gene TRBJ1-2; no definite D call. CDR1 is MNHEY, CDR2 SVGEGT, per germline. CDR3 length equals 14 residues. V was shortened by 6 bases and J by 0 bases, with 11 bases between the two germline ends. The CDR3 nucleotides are TGTGCCAGCAGCCACAAGACGTCTAACTATGGCTACACCTTC. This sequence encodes CASSHKTSNYGYTF.

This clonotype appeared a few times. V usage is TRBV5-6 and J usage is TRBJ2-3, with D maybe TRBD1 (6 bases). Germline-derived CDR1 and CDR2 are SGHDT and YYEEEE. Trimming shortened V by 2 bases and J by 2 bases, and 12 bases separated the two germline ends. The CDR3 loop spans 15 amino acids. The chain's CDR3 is CASSLRGQPTDTQYF. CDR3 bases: TGTGCCAGCAGCTTAAGGGGACAACCCACAGATACGCAGTATTTT.

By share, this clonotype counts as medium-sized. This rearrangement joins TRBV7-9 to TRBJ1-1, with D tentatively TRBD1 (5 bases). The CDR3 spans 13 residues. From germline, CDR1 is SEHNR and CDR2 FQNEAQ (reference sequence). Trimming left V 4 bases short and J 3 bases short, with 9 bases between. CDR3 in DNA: TGTGCCAGCAGCTACCGGGGGGACACTGAAGCTTTCTTT. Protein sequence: CASSYRGDTEAFF.

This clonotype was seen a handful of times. The CDR3 sequence is CASSDNRMTNNYGYTF. The CDR3 nucleotides read TGTGCCAGTAGTGACAACAGAATGACAAATAACTATGGCTACACCTTC. V and J are TRBV19 and TRBJ1-2; D remains unclear. Trimming removed 5 bases at V and 1 base at J, with 17 bases between. The CDR3 extends over 16 amino acids. CDR1 is LNHDA, CDR2 SQIVND, per germline (reference sequence).

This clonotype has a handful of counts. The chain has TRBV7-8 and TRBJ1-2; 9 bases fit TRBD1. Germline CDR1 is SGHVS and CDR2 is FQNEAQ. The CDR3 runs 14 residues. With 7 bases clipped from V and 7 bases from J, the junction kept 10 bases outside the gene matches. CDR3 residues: CASMRGTGSIGYTF. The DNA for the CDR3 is TGTGCCAGCATGAGGGGGACAGGGTCGATTGGCTACACCTTC.

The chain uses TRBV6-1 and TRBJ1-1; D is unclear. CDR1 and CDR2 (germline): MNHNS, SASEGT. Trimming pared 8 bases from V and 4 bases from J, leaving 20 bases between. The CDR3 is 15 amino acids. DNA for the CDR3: TGTGCCAGCGGGAAACTAGTTCGCCGGGGCACTGAAGCTTTCTTT. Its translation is CASGKLVRRGTEAFF.

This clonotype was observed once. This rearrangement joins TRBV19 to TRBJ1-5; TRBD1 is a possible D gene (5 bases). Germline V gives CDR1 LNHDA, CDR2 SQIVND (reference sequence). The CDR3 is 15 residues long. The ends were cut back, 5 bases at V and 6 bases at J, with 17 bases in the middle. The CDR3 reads CASSVTRVGSQPQHF. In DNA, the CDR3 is TGTGCCAGTAGTGTAACCAGGGTCGGGAGTCAGCCCCAGCATTTT. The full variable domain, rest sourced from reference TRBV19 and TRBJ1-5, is DGGITQSPKYLFRKEGQNVTLSCEQNLNHDAMYWYRQDPGQGLRLIYYSQIVNDFQKGDIAEGYSVSREKKESFPLTVTSAQKNPTAFYLCASSVTRVGSQPQHFGDGTRLSIL.

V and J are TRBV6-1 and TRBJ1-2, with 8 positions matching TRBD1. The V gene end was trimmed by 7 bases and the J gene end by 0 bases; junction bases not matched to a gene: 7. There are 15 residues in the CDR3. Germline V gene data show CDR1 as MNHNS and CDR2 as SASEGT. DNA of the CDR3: TGTGCCAGCAAAAATGACAGGGGCGCTAACTATGGCTACACCTTC. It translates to CASKNDRGANYGYTF.

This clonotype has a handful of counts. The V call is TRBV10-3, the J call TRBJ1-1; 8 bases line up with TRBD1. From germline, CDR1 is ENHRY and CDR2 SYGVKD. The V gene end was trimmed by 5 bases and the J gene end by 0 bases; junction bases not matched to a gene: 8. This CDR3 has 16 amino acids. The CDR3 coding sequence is TGTGCCATCAGTACCGGGACAGGAGCCATGAACACTGAAGCTTTCTTT. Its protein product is CAISTGTGAMNTEAFF.

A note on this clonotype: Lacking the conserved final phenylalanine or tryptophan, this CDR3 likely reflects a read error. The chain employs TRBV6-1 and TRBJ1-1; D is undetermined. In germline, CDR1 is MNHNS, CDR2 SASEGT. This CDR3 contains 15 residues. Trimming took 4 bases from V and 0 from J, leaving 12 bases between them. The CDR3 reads CASSGATFMNTEAFL. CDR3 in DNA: TGTGCCAGCAGTGGGGCGACATTTATGAACACTGAAGCTTTCCTT.

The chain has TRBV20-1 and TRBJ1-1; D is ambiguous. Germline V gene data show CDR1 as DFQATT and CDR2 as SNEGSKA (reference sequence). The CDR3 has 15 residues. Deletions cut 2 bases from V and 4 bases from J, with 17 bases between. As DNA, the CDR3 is TGCAGTGCTAGAACCCCGGGGTCGGGGTCCACTGAAGCTTTCTTT. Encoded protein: CSARTPGSGSTEAFF.

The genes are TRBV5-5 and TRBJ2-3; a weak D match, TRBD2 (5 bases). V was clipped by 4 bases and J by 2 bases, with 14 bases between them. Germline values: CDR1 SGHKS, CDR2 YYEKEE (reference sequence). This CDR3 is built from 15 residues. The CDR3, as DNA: TGTGCCAGCAGCCAAGGACTTATAAACACAGATACGCAGTATTTT. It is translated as CASSQGLINTDTQYF.

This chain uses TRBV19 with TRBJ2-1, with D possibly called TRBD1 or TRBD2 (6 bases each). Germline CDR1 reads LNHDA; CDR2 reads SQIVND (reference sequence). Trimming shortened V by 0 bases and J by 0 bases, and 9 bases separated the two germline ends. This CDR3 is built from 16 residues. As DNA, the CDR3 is TGTGCCAGTAGTATAGATTGGGGGGCCTCCTACAATGAGCAGTTCTTC. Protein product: CASSIDWGASYNEQFF.

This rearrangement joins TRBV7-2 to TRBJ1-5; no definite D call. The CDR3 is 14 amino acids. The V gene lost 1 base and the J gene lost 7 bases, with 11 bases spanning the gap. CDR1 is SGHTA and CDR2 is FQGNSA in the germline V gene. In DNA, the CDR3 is TGTGCCAGCAGCTTAGGTGCGGTTAAACAGCCCCAGCATTTT. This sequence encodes CASSLGAVKQPQHF.

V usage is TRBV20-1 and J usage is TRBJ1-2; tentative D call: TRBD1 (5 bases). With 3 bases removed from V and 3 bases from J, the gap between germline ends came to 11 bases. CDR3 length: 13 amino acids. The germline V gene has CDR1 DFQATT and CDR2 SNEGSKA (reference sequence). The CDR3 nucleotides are TGCAGTGCTAGCGCACAGGAGTACTATGGCTACACCTTC. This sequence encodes CSASAQEYYGYTF.

This CDR3 is CASSSTDLWGYTF. The CDR3 DNA follows: TGTGCCAGCAGTTCGACAGATTTATGGGGCTACACCTTC. The chain recombines TRBV27 with TRBJ1-2; possibly TRBD1 for D (5 bases). Germline V lookup: CDR1 MNHEY, CDR2 SMNVEV (reference sequence). The CDR3 totals 13 residues. V shed 4 bases and J shed 8 bases, with 14 bases lying between them.

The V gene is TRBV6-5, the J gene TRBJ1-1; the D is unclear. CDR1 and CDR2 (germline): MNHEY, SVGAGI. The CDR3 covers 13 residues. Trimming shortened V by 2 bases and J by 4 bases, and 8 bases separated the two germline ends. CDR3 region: CASSYGQSTEAFF. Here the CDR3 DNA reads TGTGCCAGCAGTTACGGCCAGAGCACTGAAGCTTTCTTT.

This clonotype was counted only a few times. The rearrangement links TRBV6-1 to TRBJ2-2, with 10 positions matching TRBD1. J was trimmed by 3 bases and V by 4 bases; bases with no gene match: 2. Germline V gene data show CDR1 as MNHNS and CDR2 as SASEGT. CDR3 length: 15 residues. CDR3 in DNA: TGTGCCAGCAGTGTCGGGACAGGGGACACCGGGGAGCTGTTTTTT. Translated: CASSVGTGDTGELFF.